A single sample is the source of the 24 T cell receptor beta chains below, sequenced in a study of cytomegalovirus exposure and HLA in healthy donors. The study ran its PCR with 60 Vbeta and 13 Jbeta primers. Sequencing used immunoSEQ multiplex PCR; TCRdb keeps in-frame clones, though not all of them. In the table there are roughly 97,000 clones, 81% of which are singletons. The sequencing input was PBMCs. Receptors originate from a man in his forties in good health and CMV-seropositive.

This clone was seen a few times. The rearrangement links TRBV5-1 to TRBJ2-1; 11 bases match TRBD1. The CDR3 contains 19 residues. The germline V gene encodes CDR1 SGHRS and CDR2 YFSETQ. V shed 4 bases, J shed 5 bases, and the junction held 17 bases outside the gene matches. The CDR3 reads CASSPGALTGTGGNNEQFF. The CDR3 DNA follows: TGCGCCAGCAGCCCCGGCGCCCTTACCGGGACAGGGGGGAACAATGAGCAGTTCTTC.

J is TRBJ2-2 and V is TRBV11-2; a possible D gene is TRBD2 (5 bases). Germline-derived CDR1 and CDR2 are SGHAT and FQNNGV. V was trimmed by 3 bases and J by 6 bases, leaving 23 bases between them. The CDR3 runs to 18 residues. DNA of the CDR3: TGTGCCAGCAGCTTCACCAGCTCGGGGATTGGTCGGGCCGGGGAGCTGTTTTTT. It is translated as CASSFTSSGIGRAGELFF.

The chain uses TRBV11-2 and TRBJ2-1, with 9 positions matching TRBD1. The germline V gene encodes CDR1 SGHAT and CDR2 FQNNGV. This CDR3 comprises 13 residues. The ends lost 5 bases at V and 9 bases at J; junction bases unmatched: 5. The CDR3 spells CASSADRGAEQFF. CDR3 coding DNA: TGTGCCAGCAGCGCCGACAGGGGGGCTGAGCAGTTCTTC.

The rearrangement links TRBV5-1 to TRBJ1-4; 7 nucleotides agree with TRBD1. Trimming cost V 2 bases and J 7 bases; bases outside gene matches: 5. The CDR3 is 14 amino acids. CDR1 is SGHRS and CDR2 is YFSETQ in the germline V gene. The CDR3, as DNA: TGCGCCAGCAGCTTACAGGGGCCCTTTGAAAAACTGTTTTTT. Its protein product is CASSLQGPFEKLFF.

V usage is TRBV19 and J usage is TRBJ1-4, with TRBD1 matching over 11 bases. Trimming took 5 bases from V and 6 from J; bases not matched to a gene: 8. This CDR3 is built from 16 residues. Germline loops: CDR1 LNHDA, CDR2 SQIVND (reference sequence). The CDR3 nucleotides read TGTGCCAGTAGTCGGACAGGGGGCTCTTTTGATGAAAAACTGTTTTTT. Translating it yields CASSRTGGSFDEKLFF. The full variable domain, in which reference TRBV19 and TRBJ1-4 provide the parts outside the CDR3, is DGGITQSPKYLFRKEGQNVTLSCEQNLNHDAMYWYRQDPGQGLRLIYYSQIVNDFQKGDIAEGYSVSREKKESFPLTVTSAQKNPTAFYLCASSRTGGSFDEKLFFGSGTQLSVL.

A remark on this clone: A read error may produce the germline difference seen at one junction end. This rearrangement joins TRBV10-2 to TRBJ1-1, with D perhaps matching TRBD1 (6 bases). There are 13 residues in the CDR3. The germline V gene encodes CDR1 WSHSY and CDR2 SAAADI. CDR3 protein: CANSEGGNTEAFF. For the CDR3, the DNA is TGCGCCAACAGTGAAGGGGGGAACACTGAAGCTTTCTTT.

The V and J genes are TRBV6-1 and TRBJ2-1; 7 bases match TRBD2. Losses at the gene ends were 1 base for V and 8 bases for J; bases not matched to a gene: 5. CDR3 length: 14 residues. Germline V CDR1 and CDR2: MNHNS, SASEGT. The CDR3 DNA reads as TGTGCCAGCAGTGAAGGGGCGGGAGCGGATGAGCAGTTCTTC. It yields the protein CASSEGAGADEQFF.

The gene calls are TRBV4-1 and TRBJ1-5; 12 bases line up with TRBD1. Trimming at V came to 4 bases and at J to 4 bases, leaving 5 bases not matched to a gene. CDR3 length: 16 residues. Per the germline V gene, CDR1 is MGHRA and CDR2 is YSYEKL. This CDR3 reads CASSPGDRGRNQPQHF. The CDR3 DNA sequence: TGCGCCAGCAGCCCGGGGGACAGGGGGCGAAATCAGCCCCAGCATTTT.

V and J are TRBV2 and TRBJ1-2; a weak D match, TRBD1 (5 bases). The length of the CDR3 is 11 residues. Trimming cost V 6 bases and J 8 bases, with 10 bases left between them. The germline V gene has CDR1 SNHLY and CDR2 FYNNEI. The DNA for the CDR3 is TGTGCCAGCAGCGGGCAGGGAGGCTACACCTTC. Translated, it gives CASSGQGGYTF.

The rearrangement links TRBV7-9 to TRBJ2-7; 14 nucleotides match TRBD2. V shed 5 bases, J shed 4 bases, and the junction held 7 bases outside the gene matches. This CDR3 region has 16 residues. CDR1 is SEHNR, CDR2 FQNEAQ, per germline (reference sequence). The CDR3 DNA follows: TGTGCCAGCAGCACTGGACTAGCGGGAGGTTCGTACGAGCAGTACTTC. Protein: CASSTGLAGGSYEQYF.

This clone has a handful of counts. This sequence joins TRBV9 and TRBJ1-2; maybe TRBD1 (5 bases). Trimming took off 1 base at V and 2 bases at J, with 6 bases between the two ends. CDR1 and CDR2 from the germline V gene are SGDLS and YYNGEE. This CDR3 region has 13 residues. The CDR3 spells CASSVSGNYGYTF. As DNA, the CDR3 is TGTGCCAGCAGCGTATCAGGGAACTATGGCTACACCTTC.

Concerning this clone itself: One end of the junction varies from germline; a read error may be responsible. The J gene is TRBJ2-6, the V gene TRBV28; D is perhaps TRBD1 (5 bases). The CDR3 has 16 residues. CDR1 is MDHEN and CDR2 is SYDVKM in the germline V gene. The CDR3 DNA is TGTGCCAGCAGTTTTCAGGGTTACTCTGGGGCCAACGGCCTGACTTTC. It translates to CASSFQGYSGANGLTF.

V usage is TRBV5-1 and J usage is TRBJ2-1; 10 bases are shared with TRBD2. Germline trimming cut 4 bases from V and 8 bases from J; bases unmatched to any gene: 3. The CDR3 runs to 13 residues. Germline values: CDR1 SGHRS, CDR2 YFSETQ. CDR3 coding DNA: TGCGCCAGCAGCCCGACTAGCGGGTATGAGCAGTTCTTC. This sequence encodes CASSPTSGYEQFF. Filled out from reference TRBV5-1 and TRBJ2-1, the complete variable domain reads KAGVTQTPRYLIKTRGQQVTLSCSPISGHRSVSWYQQTPGQGLQFLFEYFSETQRNKGNFPGRFSGRQFSNSRSEMNVSTLELGDSALYLCASSPTSGYEQFFGPGTRLTVL.

The chain is built from TRBV5-4 and TRBJ2-7; D is undetermined. The V gene's germline CDR1 is SGHNT and CDR2 YYREEE (reference sequence). The CDR3 totals 13 residues. V shed 0 bases and J shed 4 bases, with 8 bases lying between them. CDR3 DNA sequence: TGTGCCAGCAGCTTGGCACCACAATACGAGCAGTACTTC. Its protein product is CASSLAPQYEQYF.

The rearrangement links TRBV5-4 to TRBJ2-3, with 7 bases identical to TRBD1. Per germline, CDR1 SGHNT and CDR2 YYREEE (reference sequence). Trimming cost V 4 bases and J 5 bases; bases outside gene matches: 4. The CDR3 contains 13 residues. CDR3 sequence reads: CASSRGQEDTQYF. The CDR3, as DNA: TGTGCCAGCAGCAGAGGACAGGAAGATACGCAGTATTTT.

To note about this clone: The junction and the germline gene differ at one end; a read error may be behind it. The rearrangement links TRBV28 to TRBJ2-7, with 14 bases fitting TRBD2. The germline V gene has CDR1 MDHEN and CDR2 SYDVKM. There are 13 residues in the CDR3. CDR3 residues: CASSGLAGERGHF. DNA of the CDR3: TGTGCCAGCTCGGGACTAGCGGGAGAGAGGGGGCACTTC.

This chain joins TRBV10-2 and TRBJ1-5; possible D gene TRBD1, 5 bases. There are 13 residues in the CDR3. Trimming removed 6 bases from V and 4 bases from J, with 10 bases in between. Germline assignment: CDR1 WSHSY and CDR2 SAAADI. The CDR3 bases are TGCGCCAGCAGCCTCGACAGTAATCAGCCCCAGCATTTT. It yields the protein CASSLDSNQPQHF.

This chain joins TRBV27 and TRBJ2-6; tentative D call: TRBD2 (5 bases). V shed 6 bases and J shed 2 bases, with 11 bases lying between them. This CDR3 is built from 15 residues. CDR1 is MNHEY, CDR2 SMNVEV, per germline (reference sequence). CDR3 amino acids: CASSLTRAGANVLTF. CDR3 coding DNA: TGTGCCAGCAGCCTTACTAGGGCTGGGGCCAACGTCCTGACTTTC. Combining the CDR3 with reference TRBV27 and TRBJ2-6 gives the whole variable domain EAQVTQNPRYLITVTGKKLTVTCSQNMNHEYMSWYRQDPGLGLRQIYYSMNVEVTDKGDVPEGYKVSRKEKRNFPLILESPSPNQTSLYFCASSLTRAGANVLTFGAGSRLTVL.

The chain links TRBV2 to TRBJ2-1; 10 nucleotides match TRBD1. This CDR3 region has 14 residues. Trimming removed 8 bases from V and 2 bases from J; junction bases left unmatched: 3. Germline V gene lookup returns CDR1 SNHLY and CDR2 FYNNEI. CDR3 in amino acids: CASSGQGTYNEQFF. The CDR3 coding sequence is TGTGCCAGCTCGGGACAGGGGACCTACAATGAGCAGTTCTTC.

The genes are TRBV6-6 and TRBJ2-7; 7 nucleotides match TRBD1. V gave up 8 bases and J gave up 5 bases; unmatched junction bases: 9. Germline V CDR1 and CDR2: MNHNY, SVGAGI (reference sequence). The CDR3 totals 13 residues. The CDR3 loop is CASQGEYENEQYF. CDR3 nucleotides: TGTGCCAGCCAGGGGGAGTACGAGAACGAGCAGTACTTC.

This rearrangement joins TRBV10-2 to TRBJ2-5; 7 bases are a match to TRBD1. In germline, CDR1 is WSHSY, CDR2 SAAADI. The CDR3 consists of 14 residues. V was clipped by 2 bases and J by 6 bases; unmatched bases: 6. CDR3 coding DNA: TGCGCCAGCAGTGAGGTACAGGGGAAACAGACCCAGTACTTC. Its protein is CASSEVQGKQTQYF.

The V call is TRBV6-1, the J call TRBJ1-1, with 7 bases fitting TRBD1. Germline V CDR1 and CDR2: MNHNS, SASEGT. With V trimmed by 11 bases and J by 2 bases, 8 bases remained unmatched. This CDR3 has 13 residues. The CDR3 reads CASTGDVNTEAFF. CDR3 nucleotides: TGTGCCTCCACAGGGGACGTAAACACTGAAGCTTTCTTT.

The V gene is TRBV7-6, the J gene TRBJ2-7; 9 bases agree with TRBD1. The CDR3 is 15 amino acids. Looked up from germline, CDR1 is SGHVS and CDR2 is FNYEAQ. The J segment lost 3 bases and the V segment lost 5 bases, leaving 8 bases of the junction unmatched. In DNA form, the CDR3 reads TGTGCCAGCAGCCCAGGACAGGGGCGAAGCTACGAGCAGTACTTC. It encodes CASSPGQGRSYEQYF.

The chain carries TRBV19 and TRBJ2-7; TRBD1 aligns across 8 bases. Germline CDR1 LNHDA, CDR2 SQIVND (reference sequence). J was trimmed by 5 bases and V by 3 bases; bases with no gene match: 9. The CDR3 loop spans 15 amino acids. CDR3: CASSIEGRGQDEQYF. In nucleotides, the CDR3 is TGTGCCAGTAGTATCGAGGGCAGGGGGCAAGACGAGCAGTACTTC.